The 11 T cell receptor beta chains below come from one sample, sequenced in a study of patients and donors after allogeneic stem cell transplantation. Each CDR3 protein gets one entry after TCRdb re-called the RT-PCR reads with MiXCR. The sample holds 900,000 to 1,000,000 distinct CDR3 sequences, roughly 18% seen once. Specimen: blood, either unsorted or a sorted T cell fraction (not recorded which). These receptors were taken from a human donor who was either an allogeneic HSCT recipient or a stem cell or donor lymphocyte infusion donor (not recorded which). It is not recorded whose cells these are; they may come from a transplant donor.

V is TRBV7-2 and J is TRBJ1-1; D is unresolved. The V and J ends lost 6 bases and 0 bases respectively, with 11 bases between them. This CDR3 spans 14 amino acids. Germline CDR1 and CDR2: SGHTA and FQGNSA. CDR3 sequence (DNA): TGTGCCAGCAGTTTGGGATGGTTGAACACTGAAGCTTTCTTT. As protein: CASSLGWLNTEAFF.

This clonotype was detected many times. The rearrangement joins TRBV4-2 to TRBJ2-3; 7 nucleotides agree with TRBD2. Germline V gene data show CDR1 as LGHNA and CDR2 as YNFKEQ. Unmatched junction bases numbered 15, after V lost 4 bases and J lost 5 bases. CDR3 length: 17 residues. The CDR3 loop reads CASSRQPGAGVVDTQYF. The CDR3, as DNA: TGTGCCAGCAGCCGCCAACCTGGGGCGGGGGTGGTAGATACGCAGTATTTT.

This rearrangement joins TRBV5-1 to TRBJ2-7, with 8 bases that match TRBD1. J lost 1 base, V lost 0 bases, and 9 bases had no gene match. The CDR3 spans 17 residues. Germline assignment: CDR1 SGHRS and CDR2 YFSETQ. The CDR3: CASSLARRDRISYEQYF. CDR3 nucleotides: TGCGCCAGCAGCTTGGCCCGCCGGGACAGGATATCCTACGAGCAGTACTTC. The full variable domain, with the rest looked up from reference TRBV5-1 and TRBJ2-7, is KAGVTQTPRYLIKTRGQQVTLSCSPISGHRSVSWYQQTPGQGLQFLFEYFSETQRNKGNFPGRFSGRQFSNSRSEMNVSTLELGDSALYLCASSLARRDRISYEQYFGPGTRLTVT.

Only a few counts were recorded for this clonotype. The chain has TRBV6-5 and TRBJ2-7; TRBD2 matches 7 bases. J was trimmed by 5 bases and V by 6 bases; bases with no gene match: 4. CDR3 length equals 12 residues. Germline loops: CDR1 MNHEY, CDR2 SVGAGI. CDR3 amino acids: CASRTTSDEQYF. CDR3 nucleotide sequence: TGTGCCAGCAGAACTACTAGCGACGAGCAGTACTTC.

The chain links TRBV29-1 to TRBJ2-1, with TRBD1 as a possible D gene (5 bases). The V end lost 3 bases, the J end lost 1 base, and 13 bases lay between the germline ends. The germline CDR1 and CDR2 sequences are SQVTM and ANQGSEA. The CDR3 length is 15 residues. This CDR3 reads CSVEGRQQSYNEQFF. For the CDR3, the DNA is TGCAGCGTTGAGGGTCGACAGCAGTCCTACAATGAGCAGTTCTTC.

V gene TRBV7-4 combines with J gene TRBJ2-5; no definite D call. V shed 4 bases and J shed 4 bases, with 19 bases lying between them. Germline V gene data show CDR1 as SGHVT and CDR2 as SQSDAQ. This CDR3 is built from 16 residues. As DNA, the CDR3 is TGTGCCAGCAGCTCCCAGCCCTGGACCCGGAGAGAGACCCAGTACTTC. Residues: CASSSQPWTRRETQYF.

The table lists this clonotype with many counts. The J gene is TRBJ2-1, the V gene TRBV7-9; TRBD2 is a possible D gene (7 bases). The V gene lost 4 bases and the J gene lost 0 bases, with 16 bases spanning the gap. The CDR3 loop spans 17 amino acids. Germline assignment: CDR1 SEHNR and CDR2 FQNEAQ (reference sequence). The CDR3 loop is CASSSNREGNSYNEQFF. The CDR3 coding sequence is TGTGCCAGCAGCTCCAACAGGGAGGGGAACTCCTACAATGAGCAGTTCTTC.

This clonotype was picked up many times. The chain combines TRBV12-3 or TRBV12-4 with TRBJ1-1; possible D gene TRBD1, 5 bases. Trimming removed 6 bases at V and 4 bases at J, with 12 bases between. The CDR3 has 13 residues. CDR3 nucleotide sequence: TGTGCCAGCAGCAGTACAGGTTCCACTGAAGCTTTCTTT. Protein: CASSSTGSTEAFF.

This clonotype has a single count. This chain uses TRBV6-5 with TRBJ1-4; no clear D. CDR1 and CDR2 (germline): MNHEY, SVGAGI. V was shortened by 2 bases and J by 6 bases, with 10 bases between the two germline ends. The CDR3 is 14 residues long. The CDR3, as DNA: TGTGCCAGCAGTTACGTTTTCGGGGATGAAAAACTGTTTTTT. Translation: CASSYVFGDEKLFF.

The chain employs TRBV7-9 and TRBJ2-7; D unclear. V was trimmed by 5 bases and J by 4 bases, leaving 15 bases between them. CDR1 SEHNR and CDR2 FQNEAQ come from the germline V gene (reference sequence). CDR3 size: 14 residues. The CDR3 DNA sequence: TGTGCCAGCAGCCCCCGGCCGCCGTGGTACGAGCAGTACTTC. Translation: CASSPRPPWYEQYF. The variable domain in full, completed from reference TRBV7-9 and TRBJ2-7, reads DTGVSQNPRHKITKRGQNVTFRCDPISEHNRLYWYRQTLGQGPEFLTYFQNEAQLEKSRLLSDRFSAERPKGSFSTLEIQRTEQGDSAMYLCASSPRPPWYEQYFGPGTRLTVT.

In this sample, this clonotype turned up a few times. This chain links TRBV11-2 with TRBJ2-3, with 12 bases fitting TRBD2. This CDR3 spans 19 amino acids. Germline CDR1 is SGHAT and CDR2 is FQNNGV. V dropped 5 bases and J dropped 0; count of bases not matched to a gene: 12. CDR3 in DNA: TGTGCCAGCAGCCGACGGCTAGCGGGAGGGTTCTCTAGCACAGATACGCAGTATTTT. Residues: CASSRRLAGGFSSTDTQYF.